This paragraph covers one TCR beta chain sequence. Its antigen is not known. This record comes from a study of early T cells in non-severe SARS-CoV-2 infection. Across the whole study: Unpaired chains resulted from sequencing bulk RNA of unsorted whole blood. General observations from the study: Anti-spike CD8 responses were favored in VDJdb matching, and private and CD4 specificities were missed.

CDR3 size: 15 residues. V was clipped by 3 bases and J by 2 bases, with 13 bases between them. Germline CDR1 and CDR2: ENHRY and SYGVKD. Separate cDNA molecules each had unique molecular identifiers attached to them. TCRdb used MiXCR to reprocess the 5' RACE reads, holding one entry per CDR3 protein. Of 35,000 to 45,000 distinct CDR3 sequences in the sample, about 6.5% were seen once. The specimen was whole blood, collected at baseline. This clonotype originated in an adult who was a healthcare worker with PCR-confirmed SARS-CoV-2 infection or an uninfected control (not recorded which). The V and J genes are TRBV10-3 and TRBJ2-5, with TRBD2 as a possible D gene (5 bases). DNA for the CDR3: TGTGCCATCAGTGAAAGAGGGCAGAGACAAGAGACCCAGTACTTC. Protein product: CAISERGQRQETQYF.